These 26 T cell receptor beta chains came from one sample sequenced in a study of OX40 agonist ivuxolimab in advanced cancers. Libraries were prepared by immunoSEQ multiplex PCR; TCRdb keeps only in-frame clonotypes and omits some of them. The sample lists 28,000 or so clones, approximately 90% occurring once. This specimen was CD4+ or CD8+ T cells sorted from blood, taken in a trial of the OX40 agonist ivuxolimab. All receptors derive from an adult with an advanced solid tumor such as melanoma, head and neck, liver or kidney cancer.

This clone was seen more than once but under ten times. The gene calls are TRBV4-3 and TRBJ2-7, with TRBD1 identical over 7 bases. The CDR3 sequence is 17 residues long. V trimming: 0 bases; J trimming: 1 base; junction bases outside the gene matches: 9. Germline V gene lookup returns CDR1 LGHNA and CDR2 YSLEER. CDR3 DNA: TGCGCCAGCAGCCAAGAGGGGCCGACAGGGCCATCCTACGAGCAGTACTTC. Translation gives CASSQEGPTGPSYEQYF.

The rearrangement joins TRBV9 to TRBJ1-1; D call uncertain. The germline V and J ends were trimmed by 0 bases and 5 bases, with 8 bases remaining between them. The CDR3 has 13 amino acids. Germline CDR1 is SGDLS and CDR2 is YYNGEE. The CDR3 DNA reads TGTGCCAGCAGCGTAGTGGCGGGTACTGAAGCTTTCTTT. Amino acid sequence: CASSVVAGTEAFF.

CDR3 region: CASTPIGSGSYEQYF. The CDR3 DNA reads TGTGCCAGCACTCCCATCGGTTCGGGTTCCTACGAGCAGTACTTC. The chain combines TRBV27 with TRBJ2-7; D ambiguous. V lost 7 bases, J lost 1 base, and 17 bases lay in between. There are 15 residues in the CDR3. CDR1 and CDR2 from the germline V gene are MNHEY and SMNVEV (reference sequence).

The chain uses TRBV27 and TRBJ1-1; a possible D gene is TRBD1 (6 bases). The CDR3 contains 14 residues. Per the germline V gene, CDR1 is MNHEY and CDR2 is SMNVEV (reference sequence). The V end lost 2 bases, the J end lost 1 base, and 8 bases lay between the germline ends. The CDR3 spells CASSLLQGNTEAFF. As DNA, the CDR3 is TGTGCCAGCAGTTTACTACAGGGGAACACTGAAGCTTTCTTT.

J is TRBJ2-7 and V is TRBV27; TRBD1 agrees at 7 bases. The V gene end was trimmed by 5 bases and the J gene end by 5 bases; junction bases not matched to a gene: 15. This CDR3 spans 16 amino acids. Germline loops: CDR1 MNHEY, CDR2 SMNVEV (reference sequence). The CDR3 DNA reads TGTGCCAGCAGTCCTCACGTCGACAGGGTGGTCCACGAGCAGTACTTC. It specifies CASSPHVDRVVHEQYF.

In DNA form, the CDR3 reads TGTGCCAGCAGCCCGACAGGGGATACCTACGAGCAGTACTTC. Its protein is CASSPTGDTYEQYF. This rearrangement joins TRBV11-2 to TRBJ2-7; the match to TRBD1 covers 8 bases. The CDR3 totals 14 residues. J lost 2 bases, V lost 5 bases, and 5 bases had no gene match. CDR1 SGHAT and CDR2 FQNNGV come from the germline V gene.

J is TRBJ2-2 and V is TRBV11-3; D is undetermined. Germline V gene data show CDR1 as SGHNT and CDR2 as YENEEA. V was pared by 5 bases and J by 3 bases, with 7 bases between. This CDR3 is built from 13 residues. CDR3 DNA sequence: TGTGCCAGCAGCCAGGCCTACACCGGGGAGCTGTTTTTT. This encodes CASSQAYTGELFF. Based on the CDR3 plus reference TRBV11-3 and TRBJ2-2, the full variable domain is EAGVVQSPRYKIIEKKQPVAFWCNPISGHNTLYWYLQNLGQGPELLIRYENEEAVDDSQLPKDRFSAERLKGVDSTLKIQPAELGDSAVYLCASSQAYTGELFFGEGSRLTVL.

The chain uses TRBV7-3 and TRBJ2-3; 10 bases fit TRBD1. CDR3 size: 14 residues. V lost 5 bases and J lost 11; bases outside the gene matches: 10. CDR1 SGHTA and CDR2 FQGTGA come from the germline V gene. Here the CDR3 DNA reads TGTGCCAGCAGCACTACCGGGACAGGGGACCAGCAGTATTTT. It yields the protein CASSTTGTGDQQYF.

V is TRBV21-1 and J is TRBJ2-7; the tabulated D call, TRBD1, remains unverified against the DNA. TRBV21-1 is described as a pseudogene. The CDR3 sequence is 14 residues long. The CDR3 DNA follows: TGTGCCAGCAGCAAGGGTGGACAGAACTACGAGCAGTACTTC. Its protein is CASSKGGQNYEQYF.

The chain recombines TRBV2 with TRBJ2-5; 12 bases are a match to TRBD1. The J call may be mistaken, given a closer DNA end match to TRBJ2-7. CDR3 size: 16 residues. Germline CDR1 and CDR2: SNHLY and FYNNEI. The CDR3 DNA reads as TGTGCCAGCAGTGACCCCGGGACAGGGGGCTCGGACGAGCAGTACTTC. Residues: CASSDPGTGGSDEQYF.

The chain carries TRBV4-2 and TRBJ2-1; no firm D call. V shed 0 bases and J shed 4 bases, with 13 bases lying between them. This CDR3 contains 16 residues. CDR1 is LGHNA and CDR2 is YNFKEQ in the germline V gene. CDR3 DNA: TGTGCCAGCAGCCAAGATGCCCAGGAGCTTTACAATGAGCAGTTCTTC. This sequence encodes CASSQDAQELYNEQFF.

This rearrangement joins TRBV28 to TRBJ2-3; D unclear. Trimming stripped 3 bases from V and 0 bases from J, with 16 bases between. CDR1 and CDR2 from the germline V gene are MDHEN and SYDVKM. CDR3 size: 17 residues. CDR3 nucleotide sequence: TGTGCCAGCAGTTTGTATCGGGTCTCGGGTAGCACAGATACGCAGTATTTT. This gives the protein CASSLYRVSGSTDTQYF.

V and J are TRBV27 and TRBJ2-2; D unclear. The CDR3 runs to 12 residues. V lost 2 bases, J lost 5 bases, and 3 bases lay in between. Germline V CDR1 and CDR2: MNHEY, SMNVEV (reference sequence). The CDR3 loop reads CASSLSTGELFF. CDR3 DNA: TGTGCCAGCAGTTTAAGTACCGGGGAGCTGTTTTTT.

Written as DNA, the CDR3 is TGCGCCAGCAGTCCTTGGGGACAGGGAAACACTGAAGCTTTCTTT. Translated: CASSPWGQGNTEAFF. The chain couples TRBV5-1 to TRBJ1-1; 9 bases are a match to TRBD1. The germline V gene encodes CDR1 SGHRS and CDR2 YFSETQ. Germline trimming cut 5 bases from V and 2 bases from J; bases unmatched to any gene: 7. There are 15 residues in the CDR3.

This sequence joins TRBV27 and TRBJ2-1; 9 nucleotides align to TRBD1. Germline CDR1 and CDR2: MNHEY and SMNVEV (reference sequence). Trimming at V came to 5 bases and at J to 6 bases, leaving 2 bases not matched to a gene. This CDR3 has 13 amino acids. CDR3: CASSEGQGNEQFF. In DNA, the CDR3 is TGTGCCAGCAGTGAGGGACAGGGCAATGAGCAGTTCTTC.

J is TRBJ1-2 and V is TRBV27, with TRBD1 as a possible D gene (5 bases). The CDR3 runs 13 residues. Germline loops: CDR1 MNHEY, CDR2 SMNVEV (reference sequence). The V end was cut by 2 bases, the J end by 2 bases, with 6 bases between. CDR3 sequence: CASSLGGNYGYTF. The DNA of the CDR3 is TGTGCCAGCAGTTTAGGGGGGAACTATGGCTACACCTTC.

This chain links TRBV5-4 with TRBJ2-7, with TRBD1 as a possible D gene (6 bases). Trimming left V 1 base short and J 2 bases short, with 13 bases between. The CDR3 extends over 15 amino acids. CDR1 SGHNT and CDR2 YYREEE come from the germline V gene (reference sequence). The CDR3 sequence: CASSLLPGAPYEQYF. CDR3 DNA sequence: TGTGCCAGCAGCTTGCTGCCAGGGGCCCCCTACGAGCAGTACTTC.

This clone was seen a few times. J is TRBJ2-5 and V is TRBV4-3, with 11 positions matching TRBD2. The CDR3 length is 16 residues. The junction had 7 bases not matched to a gene; V was cut back by 2 bases and J by 5 bases. Germline CDR1 reads LGHNA; CDR2 reads YSLEER. The CDR3 DNA follows: TGCGCCAGCAGCCAAAAACTAGCGGGAGAGGGGGAGACCCAGTACTTC. Protein: CASSQKLAGEGETQYF.

The V and J genes are TRBV2 and TRBJ2-7; possible D gene TRBD1, 6 bases. Per germline, CDR1 SNHLY and CDR2 FYNNEI. This CDR3 is 14 amino acids long. V was cut by 6 bases and J by 3 bases, with 15 bases left in between. Written as DNA, the CDR3 is TGTGCCAGCAGCCCGAAAAGGGGGTACTACGAGCAGTACTTC. Translation: CASSPKRGYYEQYF.

CDR3 region: CASSQEFGGAGYEQYF. The CDR3 bases are TGCGCCAGCAGCCAAGAATTCGGGGGCGCAGGATATGAGCAGTACTTC. The chain carries TRBV4-3 and TRBJ2-7; the D call may be TRBD1 or TRBD2 (6 bases each). Trimming took 0 bases from V and 7 from J, leaving 19 bases between them. The germline CDR1 and CDR2 sequences are LGHNA and YSLEER. The CDR3 has 16 amino acids.

The rearrangement links TRBV19 to TRBJ2-7, with 7 bases that match TRBD2. Trimming at V came to 3 bases and at J to 2 bases, leaving 7 bases not matched to a gene. CDR3 length: 15 residues. Per the germline V gene, CDR1 is LNHDA and CDR2 is SQIVND (reference sequence). The CDR3 spells CASSIYSAGPYEQYF. The DNA for the CDR3 is TGTGCCAGTAGTATTTATTCAGCGGGACCCTACGAGCAGTACTTC.

The rearrangement uses TRBV5-6 and TRBJ2-1; TRBD2 aligns across 9 bases. The length of the CDR3 is 16 residues. Germline values: CDR1 SGHDT, CDR2 YYEEEE. Germline trimming cut 4 bases from V and 4 bases from J; bases unmatched to any gene: 9. The CDR3 protein is CASSQILAGTYNEQFF. The CDR3 bases are TGTGCCAGCAGCCAAATTCTAGCGGGGACTTACAATGAGCAGTTCTTC. Looking up the rest from reference TRBV5-6 and TRBJ2-1 gives the full variable domain: DAGVTQSPTHLIKTRGQQVTLRCSPKSGHDTVSWYQQALGQGPQFIFQYYEEEERQRGNFPDRFSGHQFPNYSSELNVNALLLGDSALYLCASSQILAGTYNEQFFGPGTRLTVL.

This clone was observed once. This rearrangement joins TRBV7-8 to TRBJ1-4; 9 nucleotides line up with TRBD1. Germline V CDR1 and CDR2: SGHVS, FQNEAQ. V trimming: 1 base; J trimming: 7 bases; junction bases outside the gene matches: 10. CDR3 length equals 17 residues. CDR3 in amino acids: CASSLEIETGGLEKLFF. The CDR3 DNA reads TGTGCCAGCAGCTTAGAAATCGAAACAGGGGGCCTTGAAAAACTGTTTTTT.

CDR3 region: CAWIYVQPPGIEAFF. CDR3 in DNA: TGTGCCTGGATCTACGTGCAGCCCCCGGGGATTGAAGCTTTCTTT. This chain joins TRBV30 and TRBJ1-1; D is unresolved. Germline CDR1 reads GTSNPN; CDR2 reads SVGIG (reference sequence). V lost 4 bases to trimming and J lost 7 bases, with 22 bases between them. The CDR3 runs 15 residues.

The J gene is TRBJ1-2, the V gene TRBV6-5; D gene ambiguous. Between the trimmed V and J ends, which lost 4 bases and 3 bases, there was a span of 12 bases. CDR1 and CDR2 (germline): MNHEY, SVGAGI. CDR3 length: 14 amino acids. In nucleotides, the CDR3 is TGTGCCAGCAGTTCCAGAACAGAGTACTATGGCTACACCTTC. Its translation is CASSSRTEYYGYTF.

This rearrangement joins TRBV28 to TRBJ1-2; no reliable D call. CDR3 length: 14 residues. Per germline, CDR1 MDHEN and CDR2 SYDVKM. Trimming shortened V by 3 bases and J by 2 bases, and 10 bases separated the two germline ends. The CDR3 coding sequence is TGTGCCAGCAGTTTTCTGGCGGCAAACTATGGCTACACCTTC. Translation gives CASSFLAANYGYTF.